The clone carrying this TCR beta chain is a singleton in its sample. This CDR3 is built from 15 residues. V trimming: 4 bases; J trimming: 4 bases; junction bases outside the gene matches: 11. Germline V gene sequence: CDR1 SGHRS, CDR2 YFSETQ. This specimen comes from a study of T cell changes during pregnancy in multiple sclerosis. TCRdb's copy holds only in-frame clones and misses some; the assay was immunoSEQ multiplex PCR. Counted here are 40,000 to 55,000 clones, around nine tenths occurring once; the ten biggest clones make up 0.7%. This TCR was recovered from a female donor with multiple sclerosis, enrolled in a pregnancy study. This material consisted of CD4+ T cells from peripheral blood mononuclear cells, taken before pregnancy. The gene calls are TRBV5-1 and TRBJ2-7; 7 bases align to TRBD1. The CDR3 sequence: CASSPQGQNHYEQYF. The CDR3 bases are TGCGCCAGCAGCCCACAGGGACAGAACCATTACGAGCAGTACTTC.